This T cell receptor (beta chain) was observed in a study of T cell responses to AZD1222 COVID-19 vaccine. Study-level information: Pooled samples include second doses given at about 4 or 12 weeks.

As to this clone: No antigen is known for it.

The V and J ends lost 2 bases and 7 bases, in that order; junction bases with no gene match: 15. Per germline, CDR1 GTSNPN and CDR2 SVGIG (reference sequence). CDR3 size: 17 residues. Study outcomes and limitations: Compared with day 0, the breadth and depth of the Spike-specific TCR repertoire rose significantly after two doses of AZD1222.

Assay: immunoSEQ multiplex PCR; the TCRdb copy retains only in-frame clones and omits some. Among over 100,000 clones listed, about nine tenths were seen once. The sample in question was peripheral blood, obtained on day 0 of AZD1222 vaccination. This receptor was obtained from an adult in good health. This chain links TRBV30 with TRBJ2-2, with 8 bases fitting TRBD1. The CDR3 spells CAWSPRGRGPPRGELFF. CDR3 in DNA: TGTGCCTGGAGTCCCAGAGGCAGGGGGCCCCCACGCGGGGAGCTGTTTTTT.